This TCR beta chain was recovered during a study of blood T cell repertoires in COVID-19. About the study: T cells, B-cell-depleted T cells, or PBMCs provided the cDNA or gDNA that served as material.

Germline V lookup: CDR1 SGHRS, CDR2 YFSETQ. This CDR3 has 15 amino acids. The germline V and J ends were trimmed by 0 bases and 3 bases, with 10 bases remaining between them. In the original processing: How many nucleated cells were present was estimated from reference gene primer amplification. Here immunoSEQ multiplex PCR was the method, and the copy in TCRdb shows in-frame clones only, minus some. That table gives V, J and clone size, and the DNA gave D and trimming. The table records around 380,000 clones, about 80% of them present only once. The V and J genes are TRBV5-1 and TRBJ1-5, with D uncertain. The receptor was isolated from a human donor with acute or convalescent COVID-19. The donor label of this sample is uncertain. Sequenced sample: peripheral blood. CDR3 bases: TGCGCCAGCAGCTTGGCATCCGGGTCCAATCAGCCCCAGCATTTT. Residues: CASSLASGSNQPQHF. Full variable domain (remainder filled in from reference TRBV5-1 and TRBJ1-5): KAGVTQTPRYLIKTRGQQVTLSCSPISGHRSVSWYQQTPGQGLQFLFEYFSETQRNKGNFPGRFSGRQFSNSRSEMNVSTLELGDSALYLCASSLASGSNQPQHFGDGTRLSIL.